This TCR beta chain was identified in a study of cytomegalovirus exposure and HLA in healthy donors. Study-wide findings and caveats: Reports credit the classifier with highly specific, highly sensitive diagnosis of cytomegalovirus status.

With respect to this clone: Antigen: not known.

The method was immunoSEQ multiplex PCR; TCRdb's version includes in-frame clones alone and lacks a portion of them. The repertoire has about 89,000 clones, roughly 84% of them found once; the top ten carry 9% to 13%. The CDR3 is 13 amino acids. V dropped 6 bases and J dropped 3; count of bases not matched to a gene: 1. Germline loops: CDR1 MDHEN, CDR2 SYDVKM. The clonotype originates from a woman aged 18-30 years in good health and CMV-seropositive. The sequencing sample was made of PBMCs. V usage is TRBV28 and J usage is TRBJ2-7; 11 nucleotides match TRBD1. The CDR3 region has the DNA TGTGCCAGCAGAGGGACAGGGGGCTACGAGCAGTACTTC. Its translation: CASRGTGGYEQYF.